This T cell receptor (beta chain) was profiled in a study of blood T cell repertoires in COVID-19. Repertoires were generated with immunoSEQ multiplex PCR, while TCRdb's copy carries only in-frame clones and drops some. Among about 97,000 clones listed, 85% to 90% were seen once. The germline V gene has CDR1 LNHDA and CDR2 SQIVND (reference sequence). Deletions cut 7 bases from V and 5 bases from J, with 18 bases between. CDR3 length equals 14 residues. Sequenced material: peripheral blood. This receptor was identified in a man between 45 and 60 years old with active or convalescent COVID-19. The chain carries TRBV19 and TRBJ2-7; D possibly corresponds to TRBD1 (6 bases). The CDR3 region has the DNA TGTGCCAGTAACCTAACCCGGGACATTAACGAGCAGTACTTC. As protein: CASNLTRDINEQYF.